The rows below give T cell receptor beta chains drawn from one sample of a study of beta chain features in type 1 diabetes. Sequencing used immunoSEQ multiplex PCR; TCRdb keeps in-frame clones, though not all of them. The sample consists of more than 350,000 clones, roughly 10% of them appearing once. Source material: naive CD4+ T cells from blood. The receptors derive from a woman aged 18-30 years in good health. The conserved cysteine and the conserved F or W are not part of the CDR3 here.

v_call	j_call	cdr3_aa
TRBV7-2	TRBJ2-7	ASSPGSTNDYEQY
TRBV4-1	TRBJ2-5	ASSQPWNIQETQY
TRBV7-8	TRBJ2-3	ASSHGPTDTQY
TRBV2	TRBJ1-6	ASSDRFSPLH
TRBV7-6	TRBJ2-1	ASSLQVQQF
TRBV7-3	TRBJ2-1	ASSQKGFNEQF
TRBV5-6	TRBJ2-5	ASSLQGGETQY
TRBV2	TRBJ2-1	ASSGEAGGNNEQF
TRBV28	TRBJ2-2	ASSSGSHTGELF
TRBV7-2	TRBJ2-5	ASSPPGGHQETQY
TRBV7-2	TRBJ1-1	ASSSRRGQVAF
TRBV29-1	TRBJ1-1	SAHRGTEAF
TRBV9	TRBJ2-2	ASSVGGAPTGELF
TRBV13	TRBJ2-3	ASSPGTSGGTDTQY
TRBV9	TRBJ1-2	ASSPLGYGYT
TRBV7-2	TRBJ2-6	ATKLPGANVLT
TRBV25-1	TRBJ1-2	ASSATWDSLNYGYT
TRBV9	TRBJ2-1	ASSEGLAGGREQF
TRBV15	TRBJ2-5	ATSRQLQETQY
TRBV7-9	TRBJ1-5	ASSLSGGSNQPQH
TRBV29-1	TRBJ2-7	SVAVAYEQY
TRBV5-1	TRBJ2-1	ASSLLGTNNEQF
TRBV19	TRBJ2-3	ASSNSRDSSQY
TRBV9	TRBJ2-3	ASSADGSTDTQY
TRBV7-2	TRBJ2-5	ASSLRPLETQY
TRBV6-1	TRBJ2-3	ASSGGTTSVNTQY
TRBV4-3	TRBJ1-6	ASSQDRTRGRISSYNSPLH
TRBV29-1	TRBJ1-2	STRDRNRYGYT
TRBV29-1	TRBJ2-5	SVELATQETQY
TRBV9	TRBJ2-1	ASSVATSGRTYNEQF
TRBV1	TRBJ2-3	TSSQDGRGDTQY
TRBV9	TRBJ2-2	ASSPKQATNTGELF
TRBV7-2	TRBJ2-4	ASSLDRGRGNIQY
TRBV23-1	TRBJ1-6	ASSRGLTYNSPLH
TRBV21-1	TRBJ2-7	ASSSRASGTLEQY
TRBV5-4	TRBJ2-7	ASSPDGGEQY
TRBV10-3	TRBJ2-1	AISESEHRGAYNEQF
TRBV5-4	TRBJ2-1	ASSLVGLGDNEQF
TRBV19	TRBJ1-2	ASSTQTIYGYT
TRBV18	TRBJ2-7	ASSPTRLNEQY
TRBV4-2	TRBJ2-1	ASSQIYNEQF
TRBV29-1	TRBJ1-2	SVHHDLYGYT
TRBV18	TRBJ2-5	ASSPRLHRGQETQY
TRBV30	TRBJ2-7	AHNTGGPYEQY
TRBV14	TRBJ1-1	ASSWALNTEAF
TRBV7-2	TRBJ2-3	ASSLTPTSGGTDTQY
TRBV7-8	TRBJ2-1	ASSLAPGSEGEQF
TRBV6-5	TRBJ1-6	ASSYSSPSGNSPLH
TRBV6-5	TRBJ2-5	ASGGGRRYQETQY
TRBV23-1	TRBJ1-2	ASDPGQGCYGYT
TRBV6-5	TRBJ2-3	ASKRGRPTDTQY
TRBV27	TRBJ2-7	ASSLGRASYEQY
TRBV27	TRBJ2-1	ASSYHRGDNEQF
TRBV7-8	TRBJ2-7	ASSLVGGSYEQY
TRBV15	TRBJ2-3	ATSRGTDTQY
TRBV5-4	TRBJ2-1	ASRAGQNSHNEQF
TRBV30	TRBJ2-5	AWSRALREETQY
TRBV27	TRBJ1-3	ASSFRRGSTIY
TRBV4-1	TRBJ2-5	ASSQVSTRETQY